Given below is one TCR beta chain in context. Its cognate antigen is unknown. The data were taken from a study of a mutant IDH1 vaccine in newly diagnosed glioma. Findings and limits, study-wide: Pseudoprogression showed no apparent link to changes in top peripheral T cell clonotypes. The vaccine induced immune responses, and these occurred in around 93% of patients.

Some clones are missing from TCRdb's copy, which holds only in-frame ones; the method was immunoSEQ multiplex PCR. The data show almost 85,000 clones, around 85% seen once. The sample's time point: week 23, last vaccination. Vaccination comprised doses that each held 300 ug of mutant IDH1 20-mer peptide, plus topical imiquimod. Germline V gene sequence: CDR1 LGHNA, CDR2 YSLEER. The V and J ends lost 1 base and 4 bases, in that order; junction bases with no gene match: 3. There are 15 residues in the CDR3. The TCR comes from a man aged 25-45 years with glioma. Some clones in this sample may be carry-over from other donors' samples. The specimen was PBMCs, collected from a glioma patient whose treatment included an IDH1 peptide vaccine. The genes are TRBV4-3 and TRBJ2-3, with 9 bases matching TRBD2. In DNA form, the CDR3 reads TGCGCCAGCAGCCAAGGCGTAGCGGGAGCAGATACGCAGTATTTT. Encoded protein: CASSQGVAGADTQYF.